Below, one TCR beta chain is given with its context. This CDR3 region has 19 residues. CDR1 SEHNR and CDR2 FQNEAQ come from the germline V gene (reference sequence). Trimming removed 5 bases from V and 5 bases from J; junction bases left unmatched: 20. Treatment denoted: oral pan-JAK inhibitor, 5-10 mg twice daily. These data originate in a study of CD8+ T cells in alopecia areata. After isolation, RNA underwent reverse transcription to generate cDNA as the sequencing template. Sequenced by immunoSEQ multiplex PCR; TCRdb stores in-frame clones only, minus some. The sample yields around 140,000 clones, around 87% seen once.

The sequencing here drew on CD8+ T cells sorted from blood, taken at week 4, from a patient treated with tofacitinib. This TCR derives from a human donor with alopecia areata. V usage is TRBV7-9 and J usage is TRBJ2-1, with 8 bases lining up with TRBD2. The CDR3 DNA sequence: TGTGCCAGCAGCCCGGATGAGGTATTAGGGACTAGTATGCACAATGAGCAGTTCTTC. As protein: CASSPDEVLGTSMHNEQFF.